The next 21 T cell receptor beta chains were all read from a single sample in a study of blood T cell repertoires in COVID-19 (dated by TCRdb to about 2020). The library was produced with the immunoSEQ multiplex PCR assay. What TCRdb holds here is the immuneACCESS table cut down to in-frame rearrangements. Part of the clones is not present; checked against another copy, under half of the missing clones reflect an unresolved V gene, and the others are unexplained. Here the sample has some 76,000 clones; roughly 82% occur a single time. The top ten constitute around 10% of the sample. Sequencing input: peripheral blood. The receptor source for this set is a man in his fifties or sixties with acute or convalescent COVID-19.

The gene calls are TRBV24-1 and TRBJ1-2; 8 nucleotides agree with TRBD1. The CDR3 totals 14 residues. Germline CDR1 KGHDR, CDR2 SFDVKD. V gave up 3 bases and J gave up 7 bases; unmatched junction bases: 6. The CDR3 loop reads CATSDRTGMFGYTF. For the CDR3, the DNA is TGTGCCACCAGTGATCGGACAGGGATGTTTGGCTACACCTTC.

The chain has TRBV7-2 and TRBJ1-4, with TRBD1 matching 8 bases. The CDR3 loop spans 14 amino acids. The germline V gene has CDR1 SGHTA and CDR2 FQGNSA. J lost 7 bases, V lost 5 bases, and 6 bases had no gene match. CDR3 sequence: CASSPRGLSEKLFF. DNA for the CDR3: TGTGCCAGCAGCCCCAGGGGGCTCAGTGAAAAACTGTTTTTT.

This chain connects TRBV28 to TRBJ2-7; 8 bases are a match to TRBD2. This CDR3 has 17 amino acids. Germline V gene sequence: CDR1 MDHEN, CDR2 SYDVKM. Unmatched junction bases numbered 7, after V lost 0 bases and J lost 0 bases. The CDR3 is CASSLWGKRESSYEQYF. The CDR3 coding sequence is TGTGCCAGCAGTTTATGGGGGAAGCGGGAGAGCTCCTACGAGCAGTACTTC.

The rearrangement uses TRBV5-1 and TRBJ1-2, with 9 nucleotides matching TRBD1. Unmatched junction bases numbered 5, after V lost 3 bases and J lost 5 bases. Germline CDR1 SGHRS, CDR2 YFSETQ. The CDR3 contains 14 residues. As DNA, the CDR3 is TGCGCCAGCAGCTGGGACAGGGCCTATTATGGCTACACCTTC. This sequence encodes CASSWDRAYYGYTF.

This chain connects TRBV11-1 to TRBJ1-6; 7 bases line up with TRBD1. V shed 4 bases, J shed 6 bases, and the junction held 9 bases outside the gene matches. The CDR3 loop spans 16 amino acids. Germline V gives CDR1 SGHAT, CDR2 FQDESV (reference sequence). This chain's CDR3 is CASSWNDRAGNSPLHF. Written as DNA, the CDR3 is TGTGCCAGCAGCTGGAACGACAGGGCCGGTAATTCACCCCTCCACTTT.

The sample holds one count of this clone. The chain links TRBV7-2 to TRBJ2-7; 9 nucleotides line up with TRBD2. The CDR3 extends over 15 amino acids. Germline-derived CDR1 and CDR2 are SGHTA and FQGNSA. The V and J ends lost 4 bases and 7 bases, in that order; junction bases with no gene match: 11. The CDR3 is CASSSSSGMDGEQYF. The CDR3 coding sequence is TGTGCCAGCAGCTCCTCTAGCGGGATGGATGGAGAGCAGTACTTC.

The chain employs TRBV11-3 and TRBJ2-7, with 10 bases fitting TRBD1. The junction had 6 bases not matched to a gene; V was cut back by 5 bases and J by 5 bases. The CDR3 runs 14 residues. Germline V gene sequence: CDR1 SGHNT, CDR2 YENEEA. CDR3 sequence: CASSKGGTGDEQYF. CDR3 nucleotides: TGTGCCAGCAGCAAGGGGGGGACAGGGGACGAGCAGTACTTC.

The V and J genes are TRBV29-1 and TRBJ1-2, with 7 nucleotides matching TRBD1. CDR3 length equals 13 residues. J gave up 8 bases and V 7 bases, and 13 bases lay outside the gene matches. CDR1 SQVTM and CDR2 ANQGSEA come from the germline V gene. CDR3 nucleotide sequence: TGCAGCGCCTCGACAGGGACCGACAGGGGCTACACCTTC. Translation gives CSASTGTDRGYTF.

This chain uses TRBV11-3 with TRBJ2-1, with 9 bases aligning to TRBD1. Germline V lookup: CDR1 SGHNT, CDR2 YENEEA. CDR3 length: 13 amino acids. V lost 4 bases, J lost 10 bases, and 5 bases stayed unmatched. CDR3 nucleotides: TGTGCCAGCAGCTCGCCGGGACAGGGCGAGCAGTTCTTC. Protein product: CASSSPGQGEQFF.

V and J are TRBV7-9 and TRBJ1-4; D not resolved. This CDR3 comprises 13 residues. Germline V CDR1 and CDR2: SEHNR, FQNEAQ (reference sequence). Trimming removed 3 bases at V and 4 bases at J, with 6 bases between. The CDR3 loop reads CASSLGRNEKLFF. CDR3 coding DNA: TGTGCCAGCAGCTTGGGCCGTAATGAAAAACTGTTTTTT.

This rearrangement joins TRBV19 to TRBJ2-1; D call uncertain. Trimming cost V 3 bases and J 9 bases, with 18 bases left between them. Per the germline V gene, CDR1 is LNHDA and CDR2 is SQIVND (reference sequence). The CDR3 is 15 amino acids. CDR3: CASSIVLPTPSEQFF. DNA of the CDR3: TGTGCCAGTAGTATCGTCCTACCCACGCCAAGTGAGCAGTTCTTC. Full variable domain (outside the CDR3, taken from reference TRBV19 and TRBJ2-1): DGGITQSPKYLFRKEGQNVTLSCEQNLNHDAMYWYRQDPGQGLRLIYYSQIVNDFQKGDIAEGYSVSREKKESFPLTVTSAQKNPTAFYLCASSIVLPTPSEQFFGPGTRLTVL.

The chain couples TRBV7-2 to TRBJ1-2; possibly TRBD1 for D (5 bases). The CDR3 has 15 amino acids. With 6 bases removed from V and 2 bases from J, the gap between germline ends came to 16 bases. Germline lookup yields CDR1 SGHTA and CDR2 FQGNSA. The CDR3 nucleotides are TGTGCCAGCAGACCAAACTCAGGGTGGAACTATGGCTACACCTTC. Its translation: CASRPNSGWNYGYTF.

The chain's CDR3 is CASSKRLAGSWETQYF. The CDR3 DNA is TGTGCCAGCAGCAAACGGCTAGCGGGGTCTTGGGAGACCCAGTACTTC. The chain recombines TRBV7-2 with TRBJ2-5, with 9 bases matching TRBD2. Germline V gene sequence: CDR1 SGHTA, CDR2 FQGNSA. CDR3 length equals 16 residues. V was clipped by 5 bases and J by 5 bases; unmatched bases: 12. Full variable domain (remainder filled in from reference TRBV7-2 and TRBJ2-5): GAGVSQSPSNKVTEKGKDVELRCDPISGHTALYWYRQSLGQGLEFLIYFQGNSAPDKSGLPSDRFSAERTGGSVSTLTIQRTQQEDSAVYLCASSKRLAGSWETQYFGPGTRLLVL.

The DNA for the CDR3 is TGTGCCAGCTCACCCACCACGGACTGGAACACTGAAGCTTTCTTT. It yields the protein CASSPTTDWNTEAFF. The chain has TRBV18 and TRBJ1-1; no clear D gene. Germline values: CDR1 KGHSH, CDR2 LQKENI. This CDR3 has 15 amino acids. Deletions cut 3 bases from V and 1 base from J, with 12 bases between.

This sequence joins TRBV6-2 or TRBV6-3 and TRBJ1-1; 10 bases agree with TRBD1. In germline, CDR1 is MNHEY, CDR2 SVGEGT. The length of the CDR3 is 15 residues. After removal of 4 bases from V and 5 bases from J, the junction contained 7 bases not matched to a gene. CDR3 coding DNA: TGTGCCAGCAGTTGGCGGGACAGGGGTCGTACTGAAGCTTTCTTT. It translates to CASSWRDRGRTEAFF.

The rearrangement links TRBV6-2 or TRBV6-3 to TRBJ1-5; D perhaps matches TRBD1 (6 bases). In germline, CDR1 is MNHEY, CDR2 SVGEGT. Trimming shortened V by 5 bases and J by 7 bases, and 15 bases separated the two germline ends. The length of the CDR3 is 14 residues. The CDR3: CASSNYRENQPQHF. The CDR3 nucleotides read TGTGCCAGCAGTAACTACAGGGAGAACCAGCCCCAGCATTTT.

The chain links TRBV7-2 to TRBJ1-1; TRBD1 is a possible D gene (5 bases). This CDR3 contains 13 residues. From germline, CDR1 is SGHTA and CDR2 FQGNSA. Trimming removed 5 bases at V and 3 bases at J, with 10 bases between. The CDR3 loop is CASSPGGYTEAFF. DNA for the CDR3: TGTGCCAGCAGCCCCGGGGGTTACACTGAAGCTTTCTTT.

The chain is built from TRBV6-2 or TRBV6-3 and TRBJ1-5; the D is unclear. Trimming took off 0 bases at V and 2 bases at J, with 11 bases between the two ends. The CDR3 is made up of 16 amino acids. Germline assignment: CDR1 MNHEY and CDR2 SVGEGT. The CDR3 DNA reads TGTGCCAGCAGTTACTCGGCGGGGTTGGGCAATCAGCCCCAGCATTTT. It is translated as CASSYSAGLGNQPQHF.

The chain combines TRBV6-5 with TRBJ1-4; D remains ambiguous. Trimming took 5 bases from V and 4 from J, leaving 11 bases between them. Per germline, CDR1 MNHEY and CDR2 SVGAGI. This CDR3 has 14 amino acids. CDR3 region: CASSLGQRNEKLFF. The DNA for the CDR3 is TGTGCCAGCAGTCTTGGTCAGCGTAATGAAAAACTGTTTTTT.

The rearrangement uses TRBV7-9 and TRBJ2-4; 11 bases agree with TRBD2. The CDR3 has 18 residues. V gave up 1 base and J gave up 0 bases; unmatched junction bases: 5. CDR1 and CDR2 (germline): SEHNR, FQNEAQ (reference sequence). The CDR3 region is CASSLVVAGGIAKNIQYF. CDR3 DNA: TGTGCCAGCAGCTTAGTGGTAGCGGGAGGGATAGCCAAAAACATTCAGTACTTC.

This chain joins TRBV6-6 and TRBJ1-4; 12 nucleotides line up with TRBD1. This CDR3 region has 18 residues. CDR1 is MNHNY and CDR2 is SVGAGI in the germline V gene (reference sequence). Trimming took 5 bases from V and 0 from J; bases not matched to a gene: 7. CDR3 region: CASSRDRGPIATNEKLFF. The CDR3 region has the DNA TGTGCCAGCAGTCGGGACAGGGGGCCTATCGCAACTAATGAAAAACTGTTTTTT.